This T cell receptor beta chain was sequenced during a study of vaccination effects on CD4 cells after COVID-19. Study results and caveats: Late in the post-vaccination period, infection-induced and vaccine-induced clones underwent marked clonal contraction.

Using immunoSEQ multiplex PCR, the repertoire was profiled, and TCRdb retains in-frame clones only, with some absent. The profile shows fewer than 60,000 clones, under 85% of them singletons. The germline CDR1 and CDR2 sequences are MGHRA and YSYEKL. The CDR3 length is 18 residues. V was shortened by 1 base and J by 6 bases, with 24 bases between the two germline ends. Culture lasted 10 days before CD4+ T cell isolation. Everyone in the study got two shots of either the BNT162b2 or mRNA-1273 vaccine. Comment on this clone: Its antigen remains unknown.

This receptor was obtained from a human donor who received a COVID-19 vaccine. The chain couples TRBV4-1 to TRBJ1-2; the D gene is possibly TRBD1 (6 bases). The sample here was CD4+ T cells from PBMCs cultured without peptide, taken after COVID-19 vaccination. This CDR3 reads CASSQVLRREGGIHGYTF. The CDR3 nucleotides read TGCGCCAGCAGCCAAGTTTTACGTCGCGAGGGGGGAATTCATGGCTACACCTTC.